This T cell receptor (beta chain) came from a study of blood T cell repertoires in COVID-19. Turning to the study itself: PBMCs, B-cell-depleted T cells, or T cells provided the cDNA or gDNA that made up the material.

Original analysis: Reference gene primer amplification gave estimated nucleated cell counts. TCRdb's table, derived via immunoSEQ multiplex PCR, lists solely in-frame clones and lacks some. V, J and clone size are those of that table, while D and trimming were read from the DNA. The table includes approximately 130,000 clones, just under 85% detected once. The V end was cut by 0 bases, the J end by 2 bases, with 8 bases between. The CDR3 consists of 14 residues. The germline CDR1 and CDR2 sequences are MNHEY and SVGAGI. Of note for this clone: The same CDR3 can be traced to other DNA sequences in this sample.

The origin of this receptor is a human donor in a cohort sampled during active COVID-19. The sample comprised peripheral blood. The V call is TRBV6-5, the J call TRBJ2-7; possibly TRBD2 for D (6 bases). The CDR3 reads CASSYSTGAYEQYF. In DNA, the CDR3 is TGTGCCAGCAGTTACTCGACGGGGGCCTACGAGCAGTACTTC.